This T cell receptor beta chain stems from a study of blood T cell repertoires in COVID-19. Study background: Material from acute and convalescent COVID-19 was sourced from the United States, Italy and Spain. PBMCs, B-cell-depleted T cells, or T cells provided the cDNA or gDNA that made up the material.

In the original analysis: Reference gene primer amplification yielded estimated nucleated cell counts. Some clones are missing from TCRdb's copy, which holds only in-frame ones; the method was immunoSEQ multiplex PCR. D and trimming come from the DNA, and the V and J calls and clone size come from that table. The sample lists about 320,000 clones, 65% to 85% occurring once. The CDR3 is 11 amino acids. Germline V lookup: CDR1 MNHEY, CDR2 SVGAGI. Trimming cost V 8 bases and J 11 bases, with 15 bases left between them. This chain joins TRBV6-5 and TRBJ1-1; no reliable D call. The TCR comes from a woman between 45 and 65 years old with acute or convalescent COVID-19. The sequenced sample consisted of peripheral blood. CDR3 sequence reads: CASRGAVEAFF. In DNA, the CDR3 is TGTGCCAGCCGAGGAGCCGTTGAGGCTTTCTTT.